This T cell receptor beta chain was captured in a study of blood T cell repertoires in COVID-19. Original handling: Reference gene primers were amplified, and this amplification served to estimate nucleated cell counts. The table came from immunoSEQ multiplex PCR; TCRdb's copy has only in-frame clones and leaves some out. Clone size and the V and J calls come from that table; the DNA yielded D and trimming. In the table there are some 160,000 clones, around nine tenths of which are singletons. Germline V gives CDR1 LGHDT, CDR2 YNNKEL (reference sequence). Losses at the gene ends were 4 bases for V and 0 bases for J; bases not matched to a gene: 8. The CDR3 is 17 amino acids.

The TCR comes from a woman of 80 years or more with COVID-19, enrolled during active disease. The chain joins TRBV3-1 (or the pseudogene TRBV3-2) to TRBJ2-2, with 7 bases matching TRBD1. Material for sequencing was peripheral blood. The CDR3 DNA sequence: TGTGCCAGCAGCCGCACTCGACAGGGTCCGAACACCGGGGAGCTGTTTTTT. This encodes CASSRTRQGPNTGELFF.